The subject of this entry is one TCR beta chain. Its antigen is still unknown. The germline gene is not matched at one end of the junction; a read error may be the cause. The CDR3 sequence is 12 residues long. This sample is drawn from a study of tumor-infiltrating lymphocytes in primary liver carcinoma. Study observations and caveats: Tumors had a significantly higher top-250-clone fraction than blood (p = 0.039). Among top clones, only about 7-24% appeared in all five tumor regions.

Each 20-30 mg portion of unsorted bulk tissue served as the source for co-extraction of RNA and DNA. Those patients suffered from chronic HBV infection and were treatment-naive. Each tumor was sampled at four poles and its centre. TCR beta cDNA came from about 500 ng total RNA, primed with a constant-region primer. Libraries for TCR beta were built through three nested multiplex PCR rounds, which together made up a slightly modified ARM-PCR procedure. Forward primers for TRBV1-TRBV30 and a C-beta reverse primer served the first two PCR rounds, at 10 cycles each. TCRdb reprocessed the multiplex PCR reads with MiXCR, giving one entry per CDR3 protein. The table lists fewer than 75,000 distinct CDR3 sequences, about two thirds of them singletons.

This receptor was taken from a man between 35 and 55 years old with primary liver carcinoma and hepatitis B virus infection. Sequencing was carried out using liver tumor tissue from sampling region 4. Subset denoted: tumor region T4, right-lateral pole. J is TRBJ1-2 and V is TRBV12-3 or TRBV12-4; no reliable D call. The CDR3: CARSSGGMDYIF. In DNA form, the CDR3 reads TGTGCCAGAAGCTCTGGAGGTATGGACTACATCTTC.